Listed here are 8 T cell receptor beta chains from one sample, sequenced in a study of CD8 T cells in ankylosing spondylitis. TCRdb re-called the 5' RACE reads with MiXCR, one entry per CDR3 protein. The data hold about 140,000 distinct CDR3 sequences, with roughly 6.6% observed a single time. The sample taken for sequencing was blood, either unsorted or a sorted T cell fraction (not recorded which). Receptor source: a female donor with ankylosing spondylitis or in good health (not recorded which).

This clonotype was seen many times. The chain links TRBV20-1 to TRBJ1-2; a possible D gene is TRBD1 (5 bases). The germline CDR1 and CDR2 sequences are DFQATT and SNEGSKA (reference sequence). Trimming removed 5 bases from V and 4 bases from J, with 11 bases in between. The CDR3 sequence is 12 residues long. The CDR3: CSAVDGAYGYTF. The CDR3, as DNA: TGCAGTGCTGTGGATGGGGCCTATGGCTACACCTTC.

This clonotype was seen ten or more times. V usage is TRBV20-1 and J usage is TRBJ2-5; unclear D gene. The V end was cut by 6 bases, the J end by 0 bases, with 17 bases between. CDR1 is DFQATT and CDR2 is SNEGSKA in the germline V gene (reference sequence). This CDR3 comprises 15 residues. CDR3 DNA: TGCAGTGCGTGGAACTTGGACGTGTACCAAGAGACCCAGTACTTC. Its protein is CSAWNLDVYQETQYF.

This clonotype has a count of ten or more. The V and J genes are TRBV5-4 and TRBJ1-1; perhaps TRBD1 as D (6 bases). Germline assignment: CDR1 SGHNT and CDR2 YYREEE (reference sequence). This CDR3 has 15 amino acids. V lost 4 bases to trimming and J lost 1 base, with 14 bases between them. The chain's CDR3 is CASSPAGAKNTEAFF. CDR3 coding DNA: TGTGCCAGCAGCCCCGCGGGGGCTAAGAACACTGAAGCTTTCTTT.

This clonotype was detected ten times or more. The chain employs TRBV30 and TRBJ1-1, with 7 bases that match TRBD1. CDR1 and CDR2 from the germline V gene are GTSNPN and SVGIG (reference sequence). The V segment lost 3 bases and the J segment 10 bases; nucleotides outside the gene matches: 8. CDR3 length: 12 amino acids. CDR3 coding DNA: TGTGCCTGGAGGACAGGGAGATTTGGAGCTTTCTTT. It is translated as CAWRTGRFGAFF. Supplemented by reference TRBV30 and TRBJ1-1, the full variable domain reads SQTIHQWPATLVQPVGSPLSLECTVEGTSNPNLYWYRQAAGRGLQLLFYSVGIGQISSEVPQNLSASRPQDRQFILSSKKLLLSDSGFYLCAWRTGRFGAFFGQGTRLTVV.

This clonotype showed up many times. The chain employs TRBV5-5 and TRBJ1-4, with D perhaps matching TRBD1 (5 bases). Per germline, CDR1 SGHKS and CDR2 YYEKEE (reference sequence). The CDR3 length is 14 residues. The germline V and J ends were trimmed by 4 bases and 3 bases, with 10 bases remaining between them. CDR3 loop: CASSLRGANEKLFF. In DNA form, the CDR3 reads TGTGCCAGCAGCCTGCGGGGGGCTAATGAAAAACTGTTTTTT.

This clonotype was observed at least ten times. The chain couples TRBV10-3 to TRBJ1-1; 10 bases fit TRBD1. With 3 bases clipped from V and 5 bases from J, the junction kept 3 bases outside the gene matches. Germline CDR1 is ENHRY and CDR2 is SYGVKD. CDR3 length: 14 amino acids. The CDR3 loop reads CAISDWGQGTEAFF. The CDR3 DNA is TGTGCCATCAGTGACTGGGGACAGGGGACTGAAGCTTTCTTT.

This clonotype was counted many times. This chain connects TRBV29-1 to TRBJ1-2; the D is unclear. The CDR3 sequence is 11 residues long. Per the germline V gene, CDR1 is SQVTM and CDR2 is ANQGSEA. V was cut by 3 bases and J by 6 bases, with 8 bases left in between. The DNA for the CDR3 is TGCAGCGTTGAGGGGAAGGATGGCTACACCTTC. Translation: CSVEGKDGYTF.

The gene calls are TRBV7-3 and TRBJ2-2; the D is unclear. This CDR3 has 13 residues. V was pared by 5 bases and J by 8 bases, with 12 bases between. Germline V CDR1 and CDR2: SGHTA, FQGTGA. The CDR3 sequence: CASSARSTGELFF. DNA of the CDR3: TGTGCCAGCAGCGCCAGATCGACGGGGGAGCTGTTTTTT.